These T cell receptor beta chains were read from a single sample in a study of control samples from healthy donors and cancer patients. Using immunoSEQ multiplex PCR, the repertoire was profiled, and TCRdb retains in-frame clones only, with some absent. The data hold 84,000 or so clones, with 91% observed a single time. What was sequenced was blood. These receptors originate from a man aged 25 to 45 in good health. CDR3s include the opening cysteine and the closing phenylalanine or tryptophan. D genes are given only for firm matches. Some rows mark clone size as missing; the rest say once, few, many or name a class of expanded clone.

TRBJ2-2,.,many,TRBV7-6,TGTGCCAGCAGCTCAGAGGACCGGGTCTTCGCGAACACCGGGGAGCTGTTTTTT,CASSSEDRVFANTGELFF
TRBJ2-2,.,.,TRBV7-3,TGTGCCAGCAGCTTCGGGCCCGTGAACACCGGGGAGCTGTTTTTT,CASSFGPVNTGELFF
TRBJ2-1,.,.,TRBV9,TGTGCCAGCAGCGACCCCGACTTTATTAGGGGCAATGAGCAGTTCTTC,CASSDPDFIRGNEQFF
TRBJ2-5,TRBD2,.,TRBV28,TGTGCCAGCAGTTCCACTAGCGGGGGATTCCAAGAGACCCAGTACTTC,CASSSTSGGFQETQYF
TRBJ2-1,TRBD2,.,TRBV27,TGTGCCAGCAGTTTTCTAGCGGGAGATTATGAGCAGTTCTTC,CASSFLAGDYEQFF
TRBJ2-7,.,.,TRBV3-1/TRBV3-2,TGTGCCAGCAGCCTACTCAGGGGACCGGATCCGGTGGAGCAGTACTTC,CASSLLRGPDPVEQYF
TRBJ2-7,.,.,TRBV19,TGTGCCAGTAGTATAGCCCACGTAAGACTCGTCGACGAGCAGTACTTC,CASSIAHVRLVDEQYF
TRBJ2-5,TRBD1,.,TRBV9,TGCGCCAGCAGCGGGGACGCCTCCTGGACAGGGGGGGAGACCCAGTACTTC,CASSGDASWTGGETQYF
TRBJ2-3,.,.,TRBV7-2,TGTGCCAGCAGCTTGGATTCTGATACGCAGTATTTT,CASSLDSDTQYF
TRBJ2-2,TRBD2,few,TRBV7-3,TGTGCCAGCTCTGAACAACCTAGGACTAGAAGAACCGGGGAGCTGTTTTTT,CASSEQPRTRRTGELFF
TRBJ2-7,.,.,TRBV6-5,TGTGCCAGCAGTTACTCCAGCGGGTCCTCCTACGAGCAGTACTTC,CASSYSSGSSYEQYF
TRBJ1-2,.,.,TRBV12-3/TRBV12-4,TGTGCCAGCACAGGGCTCAAATACTATGGCTACACCTTC,CASTGLKYYGYTF
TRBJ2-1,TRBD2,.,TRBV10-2,TGCGCCAGCAGGTCACGGGAGGGCGGGGAGCAGTTCTTC,CASRSREGGEQFF
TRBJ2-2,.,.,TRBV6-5,TGTGCCAGCACCAGGGGCGACTCGACCGGGGAGCTGTTTTTT,CASTRGDSTGELFF
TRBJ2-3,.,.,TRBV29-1,TGCAGCGTTGAGGGACAAGGAGGAGGGACTGGATCGACAGATACGCAGTATTTT,CSVEGQGGGTGSTDTQYF
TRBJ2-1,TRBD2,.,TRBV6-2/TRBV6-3,TGTGCCAGCAGTTACTCGTCTAGCGGGGGTCTTGAGCAGTTCTTC,CASSYSSSGGLEQFF